Listed here are 2 T cell receptor beta chains from one sample, sequenced in a study of cytomegalovirus exposure and HLA in healthy donors. PCR used 60 Vbeta primers and 13 Jbeta primers. Sequencing was performed with immunoSEQ multiplex PCR; in TCRdb, only in-frame clones are kept and a portion is missing. Of roughly 120,000 clones in the sample, about 64% were seen once. Sequenced sample: PBMCs. All receptors come from a man aged 18 to 29 in good health and CMV-seropositive.

The rearrangement uses TRBV2 and TRBJ2-2, with D possibly being TRBD1 (6 bases). This CDR3 contains 12 residues. Germline CDR1 is SNHLY and CDR2 is FYNNEI. V lost 8 bases to trimming and J lost 6 bases, with 10 bases between them. For the CDR3, the DNA is TGTGCCAGCCTTGGGGGCCCCGGGGAGCTGTTTTTT. Encoded protein: CASLGGPGELFF.

The V and J genes are TRBV2 and TRBJ2-2, with 8 nucleotides matching TRBD1. Germline assignment: CDR1 SNHLY and CDR2 FYNNEI. Trimming took 3 bases from V and 2 from J; bases not matched to a gene: 8. The CDR3 loop spans 17 amino acids. The CDR3 is CASSDGRTGRNTGELFF. As DNA, the CDR3 is TGTGCCAGCAGTGATGGGCGGACAGGGCGTAACACCGGGGAGCTGTTTTTT.